This T cell receptor beta chain was sequenced in a study of cytomegalovirus exposure and HLA in healthy donors (dated by TCRdb to 2016 to 2017). Broadly, across the study: An earlier analysis of some 600 of the donors reported roughly 300 Gb of sequence data and around 120 million unique TCR beta sequences obtained from roughly 170 million T cells. Donor age, sex, ethnicity and CMV serostatus were collected together with the repertoire data. In addition to the first cohort of 650 to 800 subjects, a separate validation cohort of under 150 different subjects was used. A later analysis re-analyzed previously published TCR beta repertoires from approximately 670 donors and added high-resolution HLA genotyping to study TCR occurrence patterns. In the later analysis, no new phenotypic data were used to find candidate immune exposures; instead, reliance was placed on TCR beta sequences and their occurrence across donors. The study was designed to test whether signatures of past pathogen exposure could be identified by cataloging public T cell receptors. An early release that covered about 600 HLA-typed donors contained approximately 290 gigabases of sequencing data and approximately 85 million unique TCR sequences. High-throughput TCR immunosequencing, statistical association of individual TCRs with disease status, and machine learning were combined to predict cytomegalovirus infection status. Four to six DR-DQ haplotypes were handled as single units for association and clustering, since linkage in the cohort was strong. All discovery cohort repertoires had been generated on a single sequencing platform. The number of typed donors differed by locus: 629-630 for A, B, C, DRB1 and DQB1; 500 to 550 for DQA1; over 600 for DPA1; and some 470 for DPB1. Among around 400 genotyped donors of the cohort, an average of around 220,000 unique TCR beta nucleotide sequences was sequenced per donor, of which about 19% were non-productive. Using immunosequencing, the study profiled T cell repertoires from approximately 700 subjects and related those repertoires to cytomegalovirus serostatus. In an earlier analysis of about 590 of the donors, high-throughput TCR beta sequencing was used to judge whether each TCR beta V gene segment behaved as functional or pseudogenic. Of the roughly 400 genotyped donors, over 70% fell in the genetic ancestry cluster associated with self-reported Caucasian donors. Class I and class II HLA loci were covered by the typing at four-digit resolution. In a later genetic analysis, genome-wide SNP genotypes for about three fifths of the 666 donors were used, and that subset was treated as a discovery cohort.

Library method: the immunoSEQ multiplex PCR assay. A mixture of 60 forward primers for TCR Vbeta segments and 13 reverse primers for TCR Jbeta segments was used in the multiplex PCR. The CDR3 region of rearranged TCR beta genes was amplified from genomic DNA with a multiplex PCR assay. On the Illumina HiSeq System, the amplified TCR beta libraries were sequenced as 87-base-pair reads. The paper's data handling went like this. A later analysis tallied 70 million to 100 million unique TCR beta chains across the 666 repertoires, and about 12 million of those chains were shared by two or more donors. Raw reads were error-corrected and collapsed into unique sequences by a nearest-neighbor algorithm in which closely related sequences were merged to remove PCR and sequencing errors. Alignment of CDR3 sequences to IMGT reference sequences was used to assign V, D and J gene segments. Each retained sequence needed at least a six-nucleotide match to both a V gene segment and a J gene segment. A rearrangement counted as productive if the CDR3 had no stop codons and remained in frame with V and J, and every other rearrangement counted as non-productive. Following IMGT convention, CDR3 was defined as the stretch from the second conserved V-encoded cysteine to the conserved J-encoded phenylalanine. Sequences without an unambiguous match to a single V gene segment were excluded from the earlier analysis of 450 to 650 of the donors. An earlier analysis of several hundred of the donors called V segments functional above 56.7% productive rearrangements and segregating when the between-donor standard deviation exceeded 5%. A statistical classification framework was built to diagnose cytomegalovirus status from the catalog of TCR beta chain sequences. In a later analysis, TCR nucleotide sequences were compared against IMGT/GENE-DB human TR gene sequences so that V and J genes could be assigned. Using the TCRdist pipeline, a later analysis assigned CDR3 sequences along with most-parsimonious VDJ recombination scenarios. In a later analysis, every TCR beta chain was defined by the combination of its CDR3 amino acid sequence and its V-gene family, and reads without a unique V-gene family were dropped. In a later analysis, 500 to 700 highly shared, low-generation-probability nucleotide sequences were removed to address suspected cross-contamination and a sequencing artifact. For each public chain, a later analysis derived a clonal expansion index from normalized ranks of inferred template counts within each repertoire. A later analysis computed generation probabilities with a VDJ recombination model fitted to out-of-frame rearrangements, and checked the results against IGoR. A later analysis scored TCR-TCR, TCR-HLA and TCR-CMV co-occurrence with hypergeometric tests, applying a repertoire-size bias correction to TCR pairs. A later analysis estimated false discovery rates by permuting HLA or CMV assignments 20 times. In a later analysis, co-occurring TCRs were grouped with DBSCAN, and TCRdist sequence similarity was added when clustering was performed within HLA-allele-positive subsets. Repertoires with fewer than 30,000 or more than 120,000 public chains, plus five repertoires with anomalous nucleotide sharing, were excluded from co-occurrence clustering. Sourced from immuneACCESS, this table was stored by TCRdb with only in-frame sequences that have V and J called. A share of the clones is absent; for the studies checked, an unresolved V gene accounts for under half, and the remainder has no known explanation. V and J calls and clone size are as listed in that table; D and trimming were resolved from the DNA. The sample profile shows about 140,000 clones; over 65% of them were found once. The ten largest make up more than 2.5% of the sample.

V is cut by 0 bases and J by 8 bases, and the space between the germline ends is 8 bases. The CDR3 spans 13 residues, from the cysteine through the phenylalanine. The only DNA kept is the CDR3, 39 bases in frame from the first base. The germline V gene yields MGHRA for CDR1 and YSYEKL for CDR2. Notes on this clone: The clone's antigen remains unknown. Base quality data are lacking; no much larger clone is found one base away.

Broader findings and caveats from the paper: Most CMV-associated TCR beta chains appeared to be HLA-restricted in a later analysis, and the HLA associations seemed to be driven largely by CMV exposure. According to a later genetic analysis, donors in an Asian-associated ancestry cluster had fewer N-insertions in productive TCRs than the roughly 670-donor mean. In an earlier analysis of more than 500 of the donors, most TCR beta V segments appeared in productive rearrangements about 90% or about 30% of the time, broadly matching IMGT annotations. According to a later analysis, parvovirus B19, influenza, CMV and Epstein-Barr virus appeared linked to several top co-occurrence clusters. In this cohort, only TCR beta chains were sequenced, and detectable features were limited by the absence of alpha or paired-chain data. Linkage disequilibrium might explain the correlated functional status among segregating V segments, but an unknown experimental factor could not be ruled out. A later analysis found that TCR association rates varied across HLA loci, with DRB1 alleles showing the most associated TCRs and HLA-C alleles the fewest. The study gave a list of around 170 TCR beta chains associated with cytomegalovirus. The earlier analysis of 587 of the donors excluded 15 to 20 rarely observed V segments, including chromosome 9 orphons, because counts were too low. A further reported finding was that TCR beta sequences accurately predicted the HLA-A and HLA-B alleles for most subjects in the first cohort. A later genetic analysis associated a missense DCLRE1C variant with V-gene and J-gene trimming of TCR beta chains, and an independent cohort replicated the association. The authors suggested that the approach could potentially be extended to other disease states and immunological phenotypes. In a later analysis, HLA-associated TCR beta chains showed more clonal expansion and lower generation probabilities than non-associated chains that were equally common. The classifier was reported to diagnose cytomegalovirus status with high specificity and sensitivity in both the original cohort and the validation cohort. HLA typing was unavailable for some donors at each locus, so association tests used only the typed subset. Presence/absence analyses assumed roughly uniform sequencing depth across donors, an assumption that may not hold. A group of highly shared sequence variants was considered likely to be a technical artifact of the sequencing pipeline. In a later analysis, around 17,000 TCR beta sequences were associated with specific HLA alleles at a false discovery rate of 0.05. The 87-base-pair reads could not distinguish some IMGT-functional V segments, including TRBV6-2 and TRBV6-3, so those segments were excluded. While some public TCRs were present in many individuals, most TCR sequences turned up only very rarely across donors. The only immune exposure information available for the cohort was CMV serostatus. Assigning TCR associations to individual alleles was difficult when HLA alleles, especially DR and DQ, strongly co-occurred. Three of the identified cytomegalovirus-associated TCR beta chains were confirmed in vitro to be specific for cytomegalovirus antigens.

In total, roughly 670 healthy bone marrow donors made up the cohort. At the time of sampling, all cohort members were nominally healthy, though unrecorded immune exposures were likely present. The donor tested CMV seronegative and was one of the 352 seronegative cohort members. A peripheral blood sample was provided by each donor, and peripheral blood mononuclear cells were used for TCR beta sequencing. The Qiagen DNeasy Blood Extraction Kit was used to extract genomic DNA from the blood cell samples. The specimen sequenced was PBMCs. The chain is made from TRBV4-1 and TRBJ2-1; a weak D assignment points to TRBD2 (5 bases agree). The clonotype originates from a male donor in good health and CMV-seronegative. The CDR3 region reads CASSQEAEYEQFF. The base sequence is TGCGCCAGCAGCCAAGAAGCGGAGTATGAGCAGTTCTTC.